This T cell receptor (beta chain) is from a study of T cells in women clearing cervical HPV infection listed by TCRdb under 2018. Describing the broader study: The cases were about 27 women with histologically confirmed HPV16-related CIN3 or worse, and 2 of these cases were invasive cancers. Controls were around 23 women whose single incident HPV16 infection cleared within 12 months without precancer or cancer developing. Case blood was taken at the visit when the lesion was first identified, whereas control blood was taken when infection was no longer detected. Among cases, blood sampling came a median of approximately 150 days after lesion detection, with an interquartile range of roughly 85 to 230 days. Since only a few of the women had HLA typing available, the possibility that HLA type was acting as a confounder could not be ruled out. An exploratory proof-of-principle case-control study, nested within the Guanacaste HPV Natural History Study in Costa Rica, was conducted to compare TCR repertoires across cervical HPV16 outcomes. Cases were matched to controls by age within five years and by the year the sample was collected. Cases had a median age of approximately 35 years compared with 38 for controls, and baseline characteristics showed no significant differences between the groups. The parent cohort enrolled roughly 9,600 women aged 18 or older in Guanacaste, Costa Rica, during about 1993 to 1994 and followed them for more than 6 years. Five blinded duplicates per group were added as quality controls, giving 60 or so samples: approximately 50 participants and roughly 10 replicates.

What the work shows at the level of the full study, not this receptor alone: The cross-sectional design could not show whether the associations came before the infection or were a result of it, and neither effector/memory subsets nor HPV-specific T cells were isolated. T-cell numbers per sample were unknown, so richness differences could reflect varying T-cell content rather than repertoire biology. Random forest classifiers that combined richness and V gene abundances separated cases from controls with an estimated AUC of roughly 0.83. TRBV6-7 relative abundance was lower in cases than in controls (about 0.099% versus 0.17%; Bonferroni P = 0.0008). TCR repertoire richness was significantly higher in CIN3+ cases than in controls across sequencing depths, while evenness did not differ.

Every participant had a single incident cervical HPV16 infection, and women with prevalent HPV16 infections were excluded. Cervical HPV DNA was detected with MY09/MY11 PCR, and genotyping was done with dot-blot hybridization. About 14 mL of heparinized blood were centrifuged, and the buffy coat was aliquoted, frozen at -30°C, then stored at -80°C. QIAGEN kits were used to extract genomic DNA from buffy coat specimens. Using the immunoSEQ assay, multiplex PCR amplified TCR beta CDR3 regions from an average of approximately 1,100 ng of genomic DNA per sample. To correct primer bias, the assay used a complete synthetic TCR repertoire to set an amplification baseline. The amplicons were sequenced using the Illumina platform. Processing in the source paper ran as follows. Sequences were error-corrected by clustering with frequency ratios and a modified nearest-neighbor algorithm, then analyzed in the immunoSEQ Analyzer with IMGT gene definitions. At each rarefaction depth, TCR richness and evenness were averaged over 20 rarefaction repeats, and samples with fewer sequences than the depth were excluded. V, D and J gene relative abundances were compared between groups with Wilcoxon rank sum tests, applying FDR correction. For the blinded duplicates, the intraclass correlation was 95% to 96% for TCR richness and averaged approximately 76% across roughly 69 gene segments. TCRdb obtained this table from immuneACCESS and retained in-frame rearrangements with V and J assigned. These tables miss some clones; where compared with another copy, unresolved V genes account for less than half of the shortfall, and the remainder is unexplained. The DNA gave D and trimming, while V, J and clone size come from that table. The table of this sample itemizes 35,000 to 45,000 clones. Approximately 6.3% of the sample is taken by the ten largest.

For this clone: It has no known antigen specificity. The DNA ends 3 residues before the CDR3 does, and the rest of the CDR3 is filled in from the germline J gene.

The CDR3 starts with the cysteine, ends with the phenylalanine, and has 15 residues. The DNA has 36 bases, all within the CDR3, and is read from base 1. Trimming removed 1 base from V and 7 bases from J; the gene matches leave 5 bases unexplained. CDR1 and CDR2, looked up from the germline V gene (reference sequence), are LNHNV and YYDKDF. The sequence joins TRBV15 to TRBJ2-1; 9 bases in the middle match TRBD1. This sequence was found in a woman between 18 and 75 years old with a cervical HPV16 infection that either progressed to CIN3+ or cleared (not recorded which). Material: blood buffy coat. The CDR3 protein sequence reads: CATSRAGTGRNEQFF. CDR3 DNA, as far as it was read: TGTGCCACCAGCAGAGCCGGGACAGGGAGGAATGAG. Supplemented by the reference TRBV15 and TRBJ2-1 proteins around the CDR3, the complete variable domain is DAMVIQNPRYQVTQFGKPVTLSCSQTLNHNVMYWYQQKSSQAPKLLFHYYDKDFNNEADTPDNFQSRRPNTSFCFLDIRSPGLGDTAMYLCATSRAGTGRNEQFFGPGTRLTVL.